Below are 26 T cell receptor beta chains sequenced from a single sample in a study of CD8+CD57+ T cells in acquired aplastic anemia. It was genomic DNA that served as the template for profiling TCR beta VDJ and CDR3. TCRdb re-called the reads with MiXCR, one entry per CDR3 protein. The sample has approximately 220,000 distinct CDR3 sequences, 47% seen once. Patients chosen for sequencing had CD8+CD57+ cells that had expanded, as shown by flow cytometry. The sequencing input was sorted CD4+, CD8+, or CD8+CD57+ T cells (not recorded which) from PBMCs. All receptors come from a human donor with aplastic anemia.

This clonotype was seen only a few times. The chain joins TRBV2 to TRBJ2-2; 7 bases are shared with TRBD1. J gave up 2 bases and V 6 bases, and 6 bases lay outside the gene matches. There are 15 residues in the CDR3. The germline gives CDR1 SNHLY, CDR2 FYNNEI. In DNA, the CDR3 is TGTGCCAGCAGGAACCGGGACAGTAACACCGGGGAGCTGTTTTTT. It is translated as CASRNRDSNTGELFF.

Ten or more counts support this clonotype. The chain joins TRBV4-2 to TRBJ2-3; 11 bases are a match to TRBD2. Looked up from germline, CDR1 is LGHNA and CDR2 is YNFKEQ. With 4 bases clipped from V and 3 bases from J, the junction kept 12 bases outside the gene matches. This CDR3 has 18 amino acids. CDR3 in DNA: TGTGCCAGCAGCCCGTCCTCCTTAGCGGGGGGGAAGACAGATACGCAGTATTTT. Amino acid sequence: CASSPSSLAGGKTDTQYF.

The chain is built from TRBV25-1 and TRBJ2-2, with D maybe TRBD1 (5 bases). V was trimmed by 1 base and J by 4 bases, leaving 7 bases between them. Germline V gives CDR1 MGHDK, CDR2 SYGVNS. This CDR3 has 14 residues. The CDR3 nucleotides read TGTGCCAGCAGTGAATTGGACACCACCGGGGAGCTGTTTTTT. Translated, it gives CASSELDTTGELFF.

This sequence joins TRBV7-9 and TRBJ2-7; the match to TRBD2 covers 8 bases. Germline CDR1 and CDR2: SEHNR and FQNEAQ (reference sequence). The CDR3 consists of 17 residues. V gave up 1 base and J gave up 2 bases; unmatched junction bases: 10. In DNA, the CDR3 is TGTGCCAGCAGCTTAGGGGCGGGGGGACTGGAAACCTACGAGCAGTACTTC. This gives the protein CASSLGAGGLETYEQYF.

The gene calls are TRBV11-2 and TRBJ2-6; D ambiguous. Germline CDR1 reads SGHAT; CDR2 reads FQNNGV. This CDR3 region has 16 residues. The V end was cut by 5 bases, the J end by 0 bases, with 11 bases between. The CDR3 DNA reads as TGTGCCAGCAGCCCACGCTCCGCCTCTGGGGCCAACGTCCTGACTTTC. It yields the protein CASSPRSASGANVLTF. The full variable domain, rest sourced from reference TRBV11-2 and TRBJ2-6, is EAGVAQSPRYKIIEKRQSVAFWCNPISGHATLYWYQQILGQGPKLLIQFQNNGVVDDSQLPKDRFSAERLKGVDSTLKIQPAKLEDSAVYLCASSPRSASGANVLTFGAGSRLTVL.

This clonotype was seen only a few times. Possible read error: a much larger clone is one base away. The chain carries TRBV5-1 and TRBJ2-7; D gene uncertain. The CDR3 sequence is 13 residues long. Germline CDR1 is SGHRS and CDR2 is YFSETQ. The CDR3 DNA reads TGCGCCAGCGGCTTGTCCAGGAGCTACGAGCAGTACTTC. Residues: CASGLSRSYEQYF.

The CDR3 coding sequence is TGTGCCAGTAGCAAGGGGGGACGGATGCTCCTGCTCAGGGAGACCCAGTACTTC. Residues: CASSKGGRMLLLRETQYF. J is TRBJ2-1 and V is TRBV19, with D perhaps TRBD1 or TRBD2 (6 bases each). The J call may be mistaken, given a closer DNA end match to TRBJ2-5. Germline V gene sequence: CDR1 LNHDA, CDR2 SQIVND (reference sequence). This CDR3 has 18 residues.

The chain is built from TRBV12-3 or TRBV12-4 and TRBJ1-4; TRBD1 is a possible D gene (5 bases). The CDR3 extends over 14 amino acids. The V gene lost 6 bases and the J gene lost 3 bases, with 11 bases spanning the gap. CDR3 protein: CASRGGGANEKLFF. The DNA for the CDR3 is TGTGCCAGCAGGGGCGGGGGAGCTAATGAAAAACTGTTTTTT.

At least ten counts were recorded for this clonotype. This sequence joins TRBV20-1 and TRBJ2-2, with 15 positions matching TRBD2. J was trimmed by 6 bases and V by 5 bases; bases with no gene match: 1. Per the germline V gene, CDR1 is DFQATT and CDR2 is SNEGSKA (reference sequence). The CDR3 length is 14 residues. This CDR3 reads CSAGLAGGAGELFF. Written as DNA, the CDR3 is TGCAGTGCTGGACTAGCGGGAGGGGCCGGGGAGCTGTTTTTT.

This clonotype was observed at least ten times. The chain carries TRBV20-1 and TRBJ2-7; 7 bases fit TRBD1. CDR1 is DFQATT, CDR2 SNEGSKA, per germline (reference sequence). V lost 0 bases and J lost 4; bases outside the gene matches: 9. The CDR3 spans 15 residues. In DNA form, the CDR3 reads TGCAGTGCTAGAGATGAAGGGGGCAATGAATACGAGCAGTACTTC. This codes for CSARDEGGNEYEQYF.

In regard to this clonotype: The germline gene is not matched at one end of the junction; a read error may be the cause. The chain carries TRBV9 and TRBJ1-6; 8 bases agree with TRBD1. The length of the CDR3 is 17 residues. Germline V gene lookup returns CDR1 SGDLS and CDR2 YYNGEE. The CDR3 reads CASSTHPFQGANSPLHF. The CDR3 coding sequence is TGCGCCAGCAGCACCCACCCCTTCCAGGGGGCGAATTCACCCCTCCACTTT.

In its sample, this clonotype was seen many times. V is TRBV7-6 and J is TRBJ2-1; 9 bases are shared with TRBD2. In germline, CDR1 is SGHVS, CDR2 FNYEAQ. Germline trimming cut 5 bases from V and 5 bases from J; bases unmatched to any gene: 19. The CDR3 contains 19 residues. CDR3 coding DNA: TGTGCCAGCAGCCCCCAGGGAGCGGGAGGACCCGGCAATCACAATGAGCAGTTCTTC. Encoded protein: CASSPQGAGGPGNHNEQFF.

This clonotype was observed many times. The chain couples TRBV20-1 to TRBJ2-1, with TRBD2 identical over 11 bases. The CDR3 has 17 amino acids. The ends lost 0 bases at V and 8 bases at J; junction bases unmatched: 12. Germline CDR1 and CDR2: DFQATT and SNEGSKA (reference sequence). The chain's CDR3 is CSARDWASGRLIYEQFF. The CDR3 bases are TGCAGTGCTAGAGATTGGGCTAGCGGGAGGCTGATCTATGAGCAGTTCTTC.

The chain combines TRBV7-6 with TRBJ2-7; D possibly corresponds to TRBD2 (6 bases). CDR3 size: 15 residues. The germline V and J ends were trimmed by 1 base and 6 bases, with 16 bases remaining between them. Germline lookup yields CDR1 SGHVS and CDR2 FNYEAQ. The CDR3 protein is CASSLGWQGGSEQYF. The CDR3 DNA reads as TGTGCCAGCAGCTTAGGCTGGCAGGGAGGTTCCGAGCAGTACTTC.

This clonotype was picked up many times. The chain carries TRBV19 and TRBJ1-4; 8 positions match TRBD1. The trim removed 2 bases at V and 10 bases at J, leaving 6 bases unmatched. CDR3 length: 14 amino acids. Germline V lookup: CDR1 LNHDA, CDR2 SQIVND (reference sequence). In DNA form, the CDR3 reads TGTGCCAGTAGTATACAGCAGGGGGCGCGAAAACTGTTTTTT. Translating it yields CASSIQQGARKLFF. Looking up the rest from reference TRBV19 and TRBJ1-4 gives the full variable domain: DGGITQSPKYLFRKEGQNVTLSCEQNLNHDAMYWYRQDPGQGLRLIYYSQIVNDFQKGDIAEGYSVSREKKESFPLTVTSAQKNPTAFYLCASSIQQGARKLFFGSGTQLSVL.

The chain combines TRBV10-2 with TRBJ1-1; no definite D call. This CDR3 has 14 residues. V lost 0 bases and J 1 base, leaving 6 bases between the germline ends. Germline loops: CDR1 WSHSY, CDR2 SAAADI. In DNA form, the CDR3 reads TGCGCCAGCAGTGAGTCGAGGGCGAACACTGAAGCTTTCTTT. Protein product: CASSESRANTEAFF.

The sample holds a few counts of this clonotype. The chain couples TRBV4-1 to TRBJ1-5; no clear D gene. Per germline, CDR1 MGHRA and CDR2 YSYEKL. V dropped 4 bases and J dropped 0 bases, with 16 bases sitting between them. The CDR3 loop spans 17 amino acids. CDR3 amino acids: CASSPGPGWYSNQPQHF. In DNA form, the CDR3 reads TGCGCCAGCAGCCCAGGACCGGGATGGTATAGCAATCAGCCCCAGCATTTT.

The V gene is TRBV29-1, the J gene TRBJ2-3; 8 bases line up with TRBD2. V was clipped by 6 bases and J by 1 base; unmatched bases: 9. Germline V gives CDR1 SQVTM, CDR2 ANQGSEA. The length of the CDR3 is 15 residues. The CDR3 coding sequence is TGCAGCGTGGCCCGGGGTAGCGGGGGCACAGATACGCAGTATTTT. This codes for CSVARGSGGTDTQYF.

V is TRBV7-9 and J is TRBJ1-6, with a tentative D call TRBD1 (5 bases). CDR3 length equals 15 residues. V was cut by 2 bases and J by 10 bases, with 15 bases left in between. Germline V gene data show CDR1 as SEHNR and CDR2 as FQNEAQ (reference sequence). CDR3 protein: CASSLRGRDRSPLHF. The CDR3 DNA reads TGTGCCAGCAGCTTAAGGGGCAGGGATCGCTCACCCCTCCACTTT.

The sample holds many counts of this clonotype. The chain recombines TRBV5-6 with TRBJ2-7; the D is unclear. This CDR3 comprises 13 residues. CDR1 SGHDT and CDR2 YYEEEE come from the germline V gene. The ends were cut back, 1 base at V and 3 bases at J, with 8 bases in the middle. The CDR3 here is CASSLPSSYEQYF. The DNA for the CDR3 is TGTGCCAGCAGCTTGCCAAGCAGCTACGAGCAGTACTTC.

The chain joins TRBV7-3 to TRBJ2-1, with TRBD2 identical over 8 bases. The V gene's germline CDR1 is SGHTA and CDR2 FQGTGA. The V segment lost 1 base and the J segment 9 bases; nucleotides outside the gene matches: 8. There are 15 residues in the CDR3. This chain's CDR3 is CASSLSSGIMSEQFF. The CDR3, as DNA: TGTGCCAGCAGCTTAAGTAGCGGGATTATGAGTGAGCAGTTCTTC.

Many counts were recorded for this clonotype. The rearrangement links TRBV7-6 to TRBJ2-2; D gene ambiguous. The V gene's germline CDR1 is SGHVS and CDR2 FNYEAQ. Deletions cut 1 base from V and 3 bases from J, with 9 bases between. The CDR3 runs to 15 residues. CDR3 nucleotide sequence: TGTGCCAGCAGCTTAGATAACCGTTACACCGGGGAGCTGTTTTTT. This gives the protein CASSLDNRYTGELFF.

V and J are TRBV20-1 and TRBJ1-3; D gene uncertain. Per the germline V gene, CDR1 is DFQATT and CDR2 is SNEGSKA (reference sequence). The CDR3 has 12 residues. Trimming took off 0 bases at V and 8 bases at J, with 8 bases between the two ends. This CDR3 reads CSARDLRDTIYF. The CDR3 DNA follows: TGCAGTGCTAGAGATCTAAGGGACACCATATATTTT.

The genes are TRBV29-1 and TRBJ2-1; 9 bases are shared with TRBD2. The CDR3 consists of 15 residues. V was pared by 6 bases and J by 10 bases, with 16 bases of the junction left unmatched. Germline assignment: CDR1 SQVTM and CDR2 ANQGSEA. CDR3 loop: CSVRLAGSLSEEQFF. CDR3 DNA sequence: TGCAGCGTGAGGCTAGCGGGGAGCCTCTCTGAGGAGCAGTTCTTC.

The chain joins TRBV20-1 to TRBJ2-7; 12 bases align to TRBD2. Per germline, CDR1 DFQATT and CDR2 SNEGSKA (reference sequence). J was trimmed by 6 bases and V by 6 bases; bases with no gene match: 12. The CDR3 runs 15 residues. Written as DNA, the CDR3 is TGCAGTGCCAATCTTCTGACGGGACTAGCGGGCGAGCAGTACTTC. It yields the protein CSANLLTGLAGEQYF.

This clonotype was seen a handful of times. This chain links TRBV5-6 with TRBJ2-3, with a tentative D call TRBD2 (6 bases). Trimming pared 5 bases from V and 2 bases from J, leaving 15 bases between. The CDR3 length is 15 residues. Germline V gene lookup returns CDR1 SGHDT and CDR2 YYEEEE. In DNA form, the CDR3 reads TGTGCCAGCAGTTACGGAGGGGCTCCCACAGATACGCAGTATTTT. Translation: CASSYGGAPTDTQYF.